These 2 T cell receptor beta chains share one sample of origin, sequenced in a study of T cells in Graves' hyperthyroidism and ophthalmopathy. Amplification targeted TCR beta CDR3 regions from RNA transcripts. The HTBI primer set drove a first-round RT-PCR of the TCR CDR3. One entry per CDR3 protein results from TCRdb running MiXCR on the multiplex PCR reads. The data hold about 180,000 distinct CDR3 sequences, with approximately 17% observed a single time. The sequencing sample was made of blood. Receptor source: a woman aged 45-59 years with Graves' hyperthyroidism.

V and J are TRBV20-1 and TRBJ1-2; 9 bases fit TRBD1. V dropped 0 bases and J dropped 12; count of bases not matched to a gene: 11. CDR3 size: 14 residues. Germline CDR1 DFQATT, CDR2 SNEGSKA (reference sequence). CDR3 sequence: CSARDDLRTGANTF. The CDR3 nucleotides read TGCAGTGCTAGAGACGACCTACGGACAGGGGCCAACACCTTC.

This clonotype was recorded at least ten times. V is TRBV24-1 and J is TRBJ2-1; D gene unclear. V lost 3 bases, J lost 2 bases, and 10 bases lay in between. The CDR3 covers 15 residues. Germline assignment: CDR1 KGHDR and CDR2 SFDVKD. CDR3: CATSDPKKPYNEQFF. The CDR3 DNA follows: TGTGCCACCAGTGATCCCAAAAAACCCTACAATGAGCAGTTCTTC.